Below, one T cell receptor (beta chain) is given with its context. Its cognate antigen has yet to be identified. Within one base of it there is no much larger clone, and no base qualities were kept. The iRepertoire nested amplicon-rescue multiplex PCR (arm-PCR) platform was used to amplify TCR alpha and beta CDR3 regions from RNA. For one-step reverse transcription and amplification, roughly 100-450 ng of tissue mRNA or PBMC total RNA was used as input. Following bead purification, Illumina adapters were added through a secondary multiplex PCR, and the libraries were then gel-purified between 200 and 400 bp. Demultiplexing relied on internal 6-nucleotide barcodes carried by the libraries. Sequencing of the libraries was done on an Illumina MiSeq using 2x220 or 2x250 nucleotide paired-end reads. The paper's data handling went like this. Paired reads were merged using FLASH 1.2.11 and were aligned to the GRCh37 human genome using BWA-MEM, after which TRA and TRB reads were extracted. For V and J assignment, an IMGT-derived reference of cassette sequences and CDR3 motifs that included pseudogenes was used. Reads were translated in three frames, and productive CDR3s were defined by a C…FGXG motif without stop codons. A clonotype was defined as a unique combination of a V-J cassette pair and a CDR3 amino acid sequence. Reads were filtered by Hamming distance, with the threshold set by the sequence error rate of each sample in mapped regions. In-frame beta chains were kept once TCRdb had trimmed the public reads at Q25 with fastp and called clones with MiXCR. One record per CDR3 amino acid sequence lists the most common genes and DNA. For this entry, the V and J calls and clone size follow TCRdb and not the study's own pipeline. The sample yields about 140,000 distinct CDR3 sequences; roughly two fifths were counted once. The ten biggest clones cover roughly a fifth of the sample.

The sample comes from a study of glioma-infiltrating T cells (dated by TCRdb to the mid-2010s). Concerning the study at large: Glioma tissue, non-neoplastic brain tissue and matched peripheral blood mononuclear cells were used as sources from which TCR alpha- and beta-chain repertoires were sequenced. To measure divergence between tissue and blood T-cell populations, each tissue-infiltrating repertoire was compared with the peripheral blood repertoire of the same patient. The paired cohort was made up of three low-grade glioma patients, about 8 primary glioblastoma patients and three non-glioma patients who contributed non-neoplastic brain tissue.

What the work shows at the level of the full study, not this receptor alone: Small numbers underpinned the group comparisons: several glioblastoma patients, three low-grade glioma patients and three non-neoplastic patients. In non-neoplastic patients, VJ-independent divergence between tissue and blood fell below expectation, whereas in all gliomas, and especially in low-grade gliomas, the divergence rose above expectation. Tissue and blood shared very few CDR3 sequences, a result attributed to high CDR3 diversity and limited sampling.

The CDR3 measures 14 amino acids from cysteine to phenylalanine. Only CDR3 DNA is held: 42 bases, read in frame from base 1. From the germline V gene, CDR1 is SGDLS and CDR2 is YYNGEE. V and J lose 0 bases and 0 bases, and a span of 5 bases separates them. This TCR derives from a human donor with low-grade glioma or glioblastoma, undergoing nonglioma brain surgery, or in good health (not recorded which). The chain couples TRBV9 to TRBJ2-3; there is no confident call for the D gene. The sequenced sample consisted of glioma tissue, nonneoplastic brain tissue, or PBMCs (not recorded which). The DNA sequence is given as TGTGCCAGCAGCGTAGATCACAGCACAGATACGCAGTATTTT. Its coded protein is CASSVDHSTDTQYF.